Detailed here is one T cell receptor beta chain. The entry originates in a study of blood T cell repertoires in COVID-19. Study as a whole: PBMCs, B-cell-depleted T cells, or T cells were the source of the cDNA or gDNA that made up the material.

V gave up 1 base and J gave up 4 bases, with 13 bases separating them. Germline V CDR1 and CDR2: SEHNR, FQNEAQ (reference sequence). The CDR3 contains 15 residues. Here immunoSEQ multiplex PCR was the method, and the copy in TCRdb shows in-frame clones only, minus some. The sample lists approximately 240,000 clones, roughly nine tenths seen once, with approximately 12% in the top ten. Sequenced material: peripheral blood. The chain joins TRBV7-9 to TRBJ2-5; D not resolved. This receptor was obtained from a young woman who had recovered from COVID-19. Written as DNA, the CDR3 is TGTGCCAGCAGCTTAGACTTTCCACCGGGAGAGACCCAGTACTTC. Translated: CASSLDFPPGETQYF. Full variable domain (missing parts from reference TRBV7-9 and TRBJ2-5): DTGVSQNPRHKITKRGQNVTFRCDPISEHNRLYWYRQTLGQGPEFLTYFQNEAQLEKSRLLSDRFSAERPKGSFSTLEIQRTEQGDSAMYLCASSLDFPPGETQYFGPGTRLLVL.